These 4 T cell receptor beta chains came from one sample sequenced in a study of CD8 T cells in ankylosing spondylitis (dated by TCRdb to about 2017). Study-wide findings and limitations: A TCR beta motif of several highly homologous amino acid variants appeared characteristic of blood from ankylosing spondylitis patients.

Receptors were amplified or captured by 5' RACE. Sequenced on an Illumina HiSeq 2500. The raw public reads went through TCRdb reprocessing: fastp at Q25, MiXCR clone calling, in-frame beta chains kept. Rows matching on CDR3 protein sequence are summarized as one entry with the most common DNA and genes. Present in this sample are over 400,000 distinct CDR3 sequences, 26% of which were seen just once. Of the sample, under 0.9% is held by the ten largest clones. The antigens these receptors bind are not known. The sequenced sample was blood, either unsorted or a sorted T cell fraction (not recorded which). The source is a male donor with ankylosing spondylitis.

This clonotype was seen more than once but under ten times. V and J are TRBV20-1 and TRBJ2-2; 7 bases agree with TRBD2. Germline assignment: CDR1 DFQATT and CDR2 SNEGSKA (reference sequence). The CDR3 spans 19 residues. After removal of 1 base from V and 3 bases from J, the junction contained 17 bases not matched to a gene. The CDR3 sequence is CSARGGGRGAGIYTGELFF. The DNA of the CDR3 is TGCAGTGCTAGAGGGGGCGGGAGAGGTGCCGGTATCTACACCGGGGAGCTGTTTTTT.

CDR3: CSAPASGRPTDTQYF. As DNA, the CDR3 is TGCAGTGCCCCCGCTAGCGGGAGGCCCACAGATACGCAGTATTTT. The genes are TRBV20-1 and TRBJ2-3; 11 nucleotides align to TRBD2. Germline V gives CDR1 DFQATT, CDR2 SNEGSKA (reference sequence). Trimming at V came to 6 bases and at J to 2 bases, leaving 7 bases not matched to a gene. The CDR3 covers 15 residues.

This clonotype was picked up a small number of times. CDR3 residues: CSGLAGVPETQYF. For the CDR3, the DNA is TGCAGCGGACTAGCGGGAGTACCAGAGACCCAGTACTTC. The rearrangement joins TRBV29-1 to TRBJ2-5; TRBD2 matches at 12 bases. The CDR3 is 13 amino acids. The ends lost 7 bases at V and 4 bases at J; junction bases unmatched: 4. Germline loops: CDR1 SQVTM, CDR2 ANQGSEA.

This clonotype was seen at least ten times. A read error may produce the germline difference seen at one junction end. This CDR3 is CASSLQGNYGYTF. CDR3 coding DNA: TGCGCCAGCAGCTTGCAGGGGAACTATGGCTACACCTTC. V gene TRBV12-3 or TRBV12-4 combines with J gene TRBJ1-2; D is perhaps TRBD1 (6 bases). There are 13 residues in the CDR3.